This section outlines one T cell receptor beta chain sequence together with its context. Per germline, CDR1 KGHDR and CDR2 SFDVKD. The CDR3 covers 13 residues. The V end was cut by 12 bases, the J end by 0 bases, with 12 bases between. This sample is part of a study of blood T cell repertoires in COVID-19. Across the study: Acute and convalescent COVID-19 specimens originated in the United States, Italy and Spain.

Original methodology: The authors estimated nucleated cell counts from reference gene primer amplification. Sequencing was performed with immunoSEQ multiplex PCR; in TCRdb, only in-frame clones are kept and a portion is missing. V and J calls and clone size follow that table, whereas D and trimming were derived from the DNA. This table holds around 60,000 clones, 84% found once. Patients of the Seattle cohort, enrolled during active infection, were followed longitudinally. The TCR sequence derives from a man aged 55 to 69 with COVID-19, enrolled during active disease. Sequencing was done on a sample of peripheral blood. The genes are TRBV24-1 and TRBJ2-3, with D possibly matching TRBD2 (6 bases). CDR3 region: CAAGAGSTDTQYF. The CDR3 DNA sequence: TGTGCCGCCGGGGCGGGGAGCACAGATACGCAGTATTTT.